This TCR beta chain emerged from a study of blood T cells in healthy people across ages. Across the study: About one barcoded beta molecule was captured per two T cells (by template switching).

A remark on this clonotype: Its target is not known.

With a J-beta primer mix and a sample-barcoded 5' primer, a second PCR ran 7 to 11 cycles. Using its own MiXCR run on the 5' RACE reads, TCRdb lists one record per CDR3 protein. The repertoire consists of 1.5 million to 2 million distinct CDR3 sequences, with about 39% occurring once and the leading ten covering more than 20%. Study observations and caveats: Unsorted PBMC material precluded a definitive naive versus antigen-experienced comparison. Naive CD4+ cell counts and diversity both ran higher in long-lived than in aged donors. With age, beta diversity per million T cells declined roughly linearly, significantly by 40.

The sample consisted of blood. The receptor was isolated from a human donor in good health.

This chain's CDR3 is CASSPDRKGIPYGYTF. The CDR3 nucleotides are TGTGCCAGCAGTCCGGACAGGAAGGGGATCCCTTATGGCTACACCTTC. V and J are TRBV5-6 and TRBJ1-2; 7 nucleotides align to TRBD1. There are 16 residues in the CDR3. CDR1 is SGHDT and CDR2 is YYEEEE in the germline V gene. J was trimmed by 5 bases and V by 5 bases; bases with no gene match: 15.